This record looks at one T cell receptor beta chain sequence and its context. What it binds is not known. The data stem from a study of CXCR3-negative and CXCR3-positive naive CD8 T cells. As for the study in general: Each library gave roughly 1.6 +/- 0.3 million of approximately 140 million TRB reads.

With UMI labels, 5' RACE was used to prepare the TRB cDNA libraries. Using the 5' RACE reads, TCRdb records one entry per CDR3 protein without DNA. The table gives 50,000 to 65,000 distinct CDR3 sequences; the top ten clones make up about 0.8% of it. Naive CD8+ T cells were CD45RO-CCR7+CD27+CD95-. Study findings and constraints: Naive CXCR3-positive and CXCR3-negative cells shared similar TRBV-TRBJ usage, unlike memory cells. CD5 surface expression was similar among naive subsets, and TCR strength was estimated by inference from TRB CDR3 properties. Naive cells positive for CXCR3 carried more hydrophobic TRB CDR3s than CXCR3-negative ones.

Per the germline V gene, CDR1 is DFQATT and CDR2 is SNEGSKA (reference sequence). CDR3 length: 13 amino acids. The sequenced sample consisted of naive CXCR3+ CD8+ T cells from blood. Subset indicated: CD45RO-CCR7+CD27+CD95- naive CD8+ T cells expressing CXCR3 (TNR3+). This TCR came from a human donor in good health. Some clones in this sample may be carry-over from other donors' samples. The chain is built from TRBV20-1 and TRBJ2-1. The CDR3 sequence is CSARVVPLNEHLF.